This is a list of T cell receptor beta chains from one sample in a study of blood T cell repertoires in COVID-19. TCRdb's copy holds only in-frame clones and misses some; the assay was immunoSEQ multiplex PCR. Found here are 30,000 to 45,000 clones, around 82% of them singletons; the top ten hold 16%. The sequencing input was peripheral blood. The receptor set was obtained from a man between 65 and 85 years old with acute or convalescent COVID-19. The CDR3 runs from the conserved cysteine through the conserved F or W. Fields, in order: V gene, clone size, D gene, J gene, CDR3 DNA, CDR3 protein. D genes are given only for firm matches. Size is stated for part of the rows, as once, few or many counts, or as a class when the clone is expanded.

>TRBV29-1|-|TRBD1|TRBJ1-4
TGCAGCGTCCGGGACAGTAATGAAAAACTGTTTTTT
CSVRDSNEKLFF
>TRBV18|-|TRBD1|TRBJ1-1
TGTGCCAGCTCACCCCTACAGGGGCGGAACACTGAAGCTTTCTTT
CASSPLQGRNTEAFF
>TRBV6-2/TRBV6-3|-|-|TRBJ1-5
TGTGCCAGCAGTTACCCCCCGGGGAGAAATCAGCCCCAGCATTTT
CASSYPPGRNQPQHF
>TRBV4-3|few|TRBD1|TRBJ2-7
TGCGCCAGCAGCCAAGGCTGGACCGGGACAGGGAAGCCCGAGCAGTACTTC
CASSQGWTGTGKPEQYF
>TRBV5-5|-|TRBD1|TRBJ1-6
TGTGCCAGCAGCAAGACAGGGTATAATTCACCCCTCCACTTT
CASSKTGYNSPLHF
>TRBV27|once|-|TRBJ1-2
TGTGCCAGCAGTTGGCGACAGGAGAACTATGGCTACACCTTC
CASSWRQENYGYTF
>TRBV4-3|-|TRBD1|TRBJ1-1
TGCGCCAGCAGCCAGGACAGGACTGAAGCTTTCTTT
CASSQDRTEAFF
>TRBV7-8|-|TRBD1|TRBJ2-7
TGTGCCAGCAGACATGGGACAGGGGGCTACGAGCAGTACTTC
CASRHGTGGYEQYF
>TRBV7-8|-|-|TRBJ2-7
TGTGCCAGCAGCTTAGCACACAAAAGCTCCTACGAGCAGTACTTC
CASSLAHKSSYEQYF
>TRBV14|few|-|TRBJ1-1
TGTGCCAGCAGCCAAGCAACTGAAGCTTTCTTT
CASSQATEAFF
>TRBV11-2|-|TRBD1|TRBJ1-1
TGTGCCAGCAGCTCCCAGACAGGGGTAAACACTGAAGCTTTCTTT
CASSSQTGVNTEAFF
>TRBV10-1|-|-|TRBJ2-1
TGCGCCAGCAGTGAGACTAGCTCCTACAATGAGCAGTTCTTC
CASSETSSYNEQFF
>TRBV9|-|TRBD1|TRBJ1-3
TGTGCCAGCAGCGTAGGGACAGGGTATAGCGGAAACACCATATATTTT
CASSVGTGYSGNTIYF
>TRBV7-9|-|-|TRBJ2-5
TGTGCCAGCAGCACCGCTATAGGGGCTGGAGAGACCCAGTACTTC
CASSTAIGAGETQYF
>TRBV4-1|-|-|TRBJ2-1
TGCGCCAGCAGCCAAGACCCAGGGTTCAATGAGCAGTTCTTC
CASSQDPGFNEQFF
>TRBV5-1|few|-|TRBJ2-7
TGCGCCAGCAGCTCCGACATCCACGAGCAGTACTTC
CASSSDIHEQYF
>TRBV5-6|-|-|TRBJ1-2
TGTGCCAGCAGCTTGTTGTTCCGGCCTGGAGGGGCGAACTATGGCTACACCTTC
CASSLLFRPGGANYGYTF
>TRBV7-2|few|TRBD1|TRBJ1-1
TGTGCCAGCAGCTCACGACAGGGCGGGAAATCTGAAGCTTTCTTT
CASSSRQGGKSEAFF
>TRBV7-8|few|TRBD1|TRBJ1-4
TGTGCCAGCAGCTTAGCGGGCCCCGGGACAGGGGTCGAAAAACTGTTTTTT
CASSLAGPGTGVEKLFF
>TRBV10-3|-|TRBD1|TRBJ2-7
TGTGCCACACAGGGGGTTAGCTCCTACGAGCAGTACTTC
CATQGVSSYEQYF
>TRBV12-3/TRBV12-4|-|-|TRBJ1-1
TGTGCCAGCAGTGGCGGGGCAGCCCGTGAAGCTTTCTTT
CASSGGAAREAFF
>TRBV6-6|-|-|TRBJ1-1
TGTGCCAGCACCCGAATGTTGCGGGGGGACACTGAAGCTTTCTTT
CASTRMLRGDTEAFF
>TRBV5-6|-|-|TRBJ2-7
TGTGCCAGCAGCCGCGTGGGGCAAGACTACGAGCAGTACTTC
CASSRVGQDYEQYF
>TRBV19|-|TRBD1|TRBJ1-4
TGTGCCAGTAGTGAGACAGGGGTGACTAATGAAAAACTGTTTTTT
CASSETGVTNEKLFF
>TRBV11-2|-|-|TRBJ2-7
TGTGCCAGCAGCTTATCGCAGGGCGCACAGTACTTC
CASSLSQGAQYF
>TRBV24-1|-|TRBD1|TRBJ2-1
TGTGCCACCAGTGATCCCGGGACAGGGGAATGGAATGAGCAGTTCTTC
CATSDPGTGEWNEQFF
>TRBV6-1|-|-|TRBJ2-6
TGTGCCAGCAGTCAAGGGGTTTCAGGTGGGGCCAACGTCCTGACTTTC
CASSQGVSGGANVLTF
>TRBV18|-|-|TRBJ1-5
TGTGCCAGCTCACCACGGCCGCAGAACCAGCCCCAGCATTTT
CASSPRPQNQPQHF
>TRBV7-2|few|TRBD2|TRBJ2-5
TGTGCCAGCAGCTTAGAGGGTCGACTAGCGGGAGTAGAGACCCAGTACTTC
CASSLEGRLAGVETQYF
>TRBV6-5|-|-|TRBJ1-1
TGTGCCAGCGTGGCGAACACTGAAGCTTTCTTT
CASVANTEAFF
>TRBV7-6|few|-|TRBJ1-4
TGTGCCAGCAGCTTTTTTCTGGGGCCCGGTGAAAAACTGTTTTTT
CASSFFLGPGEKLFF
>TRBV5-4|-|TRBD1|TRBJ2-1
TGTGCCAGCAGCCTAACAGGGGGCAATGAGCAGTTCTTC
CASSLTGGNEQFF
>TRBV7-9|-|-|TRBJ1-2
TGTGCCAGCAGCTTAGGAGCGGGAGTTTATGGCTACACCTTC
CASSLGAGVYGYTF
>TRBV27|-|-|TRBJ2-7
TGTGCCAGCAACTCGGTCGCCTCCGCCGTCTACGAGCAGTACTTC
CASNSVASAVYEQYF
>TRBV24-1|once|-|TRBJ2-1
TGTGCCACCAGTGATCCCCAGGTTAGCTCCTACAATGAGCAGTTCTTC
CATSDPQVSSYNEQFF
>TRBV9|-|-|TRBJ1-1
TGTGCCAGCAGCCCACCCTTCGGGACTCCCGGGGGGAACACTGAAGCTTTCTTT
CASSPPFGTPGGNTEAFF
>TRBV9|-|TRBD1|TRBJ2-5
TGTGCCAGCAGCGTAGCGGGACAGCCCCAAGAGACCCAGTACTTC
CASSVAGQPQETQYF
>TRBV5-6|-|-|TRBJ1-5
TGTGCCAGCAGCTTAAGACGTCAGGGTAGCAATCAGCCCCAGCATTTT
CASSLRRQGSNQPQHF
>TRBV18|-|TRBD1|TRBJ2-7
TGTGCCAGCTCGCAAACCGGACAGGGTGGCGAGCAGTACTTC
CASSQTGQGGEQYF
>TRBV29-1|-|-|TRBJ2-5
TGCAGCGTTGCACAGGAGCACCAAGAGACCCAGTACTTC
CSVAQEHQETQYF
>TRBV18|-|TRBD1|TRBJ2-7
TGTGCCAGCTCATCACCGGGACAGGGGGTTGGCGAGCAGTACTTC
CASSSPGQGVGEQYF
>TRBV28|-|TRBD1|TRBJ1-4
TGTGCCAGCACCCCAGCGGACAGGGCTAATGAAAAACTGTTTTTT
CASTPADRANEKLFF
>TRBV12-3/TRBV12-4|-|-|TRBJ1-5
TGTGCCAGCAGTTTTTTCCCAGGTCAGCCCCAGCATTTT
CASSFFPGQPQHF
>TRBV7-6|-|-|TRBJ1-1
TGTGCCAGCAGCTTAGATAACAGGATGAACACTGAAGCTTTCTTT
CASSLDNRMNTEAFF
>TRBV13|-|-|TRBJ1-3
TGTGCCAGCGAAGGGGCTGGAAACACCATATATTTT
CASEGAGNTIYF
>TRBV28|-|TRBD2|TRBJ2-7
TGTGCCAGCAGTCCTGCTAGCGGCTCCTACGAGCAGTACTTC
CASSPASGSYEQYF
>TRBV10-3|-|TRBD2|TRBJ2-7
TGTGCCATCAGTGACTTTCGGACTAGCACCTACGAGCAGTACTTC
CAISDFRTSTYEQYF
>TRBV7-2|-|-|TRBJ1-5
TGTGCCAGCAGCTTAGTGGGCCAACGCAATCAGCCCCAGCATTTT
CASSLVGQRNQPQHF
>TRBV13|once|-|TRBJ1-5
TGTGCCAGCAGTTTGCGGGGGGGCGCGAATCAGCCCCAGCATTTT
CASSLRGGANQPQHF
>TRBV6-5|-|TRBD1|TRBJ2-3
TGTGCCAGCAGTTACTCGCGGACAGGGGTACCAGATACGCAGTATTTT
CASSYSRTGVPDTQYF
>TRBV25-1|-|-|TRBJ2-7
TGTGCCAGCAGTGAGACTAGCTACGAGCAGTACTTC
CASSETSYEQYF
>TRBV19|-|-|TRBJ1-5
TGTGCCAGTAACAGGGTGGGGAATCAGCCCCAGCATTTT
CASNRVGNQPQHF
>TRBV25-1|few|TRBD1|TRBJ1-2
TGTGCCAGCAGTGAGGGTGGACAGGGGTTTGGTGGCTACACCTTC
CASSEGGQGFGGYTF
>TRBV19|-|-|TRBJ2-1
TGTGCCAGTAGTATACTGGGGGCTGGTTACAATGAGCAGTTCTTC
CASSILGAGYNEQFF
>TRBV5-1|-|-|TRBJ1-4
TGCGCCAGCAGTTCCGGGTCTACCGGTGAAAAACTGTTTTTT
CASSSGSTGEKLFF